What follows are 4 T cell receptor beta chains derived from one specimen sequenced in a study of blood T cell repertoires in COVID-19. Assay used: immunoSEQ multiplex PCR; TCRdb lists only in-frame clones, some missing. The table includes roughly 180,000 clones, over 70% detected once. The source material was PBMCs or T cells enriched from blood (not recorded which). These receptors all stem from a man in his sixties who had been exposed to COVID-19.

The table lists this clone with many counts. The V gene is TRBV5-4, the J gene TRBJ1-5; 9 positions agree with TRBD1. Germline trimming cut 4 bases from V and 7 bases from J; bases unmatched to any gene: 6. The CDR3 has 14 amino acids. Germline CDR1 and CDR2: SGHNT and YYREEE (reference sequence). The CDR3 spells CASSQQGANQPQHF. CDR3 nucleotide sequence: TGTGCCAGCAGCCAACAGGGGGCGAACCAGCCCCAGCATTTT.

The rearrangement links TRBV7-2 to TRBJ2-5; 9 bases are shared with TRBD2. The CDR3 runs 16 residues. V was clipped by 5 bases and J by 5 bases; unmatched bases: 12. CDR1 is SGHTA and CDR2 is FQGNSA in the germline V gene. CDR3 loop: CASSPSGGRASETQYF. The CDR3 region has the DNA TGTGCCAGCAGCCCCAGTGGCGGGAGGGCCTCTGAGACCCAGTACTTC.

This sequence joins TRBV27 and TRBJ1-5; 9 bases map to TRBD1. This CDR3 comprises 14 residues. The trim removed 6 bases at V and 4 bases at J, leaving 4 bases unmatched. The germline gives CDR1 MNHEY, CDR2 SMNVEV (reference sequence). The CDR3 reads CASRSGTGNQPQHF. The DNA of the CDR3 is TGTGCCAGCAGGTCCGGGACAGGGAATCAGCCCCAGCATTTT.

The chain couples TRBV27 to TRBJ1-6, with 9 nucleotides matching TRBD1. J was trimmed by 6 bases and V by 6 bases; bases with no gene match: 6. Per the germline V gene, CDR1 is MNHEY and CDR2 is SMNVEV (reference sequence). The CDR3 has 15 residues. The CDR3 here is CASRQGTGTNSPLHF. CDR3 coding DNA: TGTGCCAGCAGACAGGGGACAGGGACTAATTCACCCCTCCACTTT.